A selection of T cell receptor beta chains follows, all from one sample in a study of cytomegalovirus exposure and HLA in healthy donors. Produced via immunoSEQ multiplex PCR; TCRdb's table is partial and in-frame only. The data contain some 120,000 clones, 77% of them seen just once; the ten biggest clones take up roughly 12%. Sequencing input: PBMCs. Receptors were obtained from a woman aged 40 to 50 in good health and CMV-seropositive. CDR3s include the opening cysteine and the closing phenylalanine or tryptophan. The D gene is left open where the match is weak. A clone size is listed for some rows: how often the clone was seen (once, few, many), or a class if it is expanded.

D gene	V gene	CDR3 length	clone size	J gene	CDR3 protein	CDR3 DNA
.	TRBV13	15	.	TRBJ1-3	CASTSRQVSGNTIYF	TGTGCCAGCACTTCTAGACAGGTCTCTGGAAACACCATATATTTT
.	TRBV27	13	.	TRBJ2-3	CASSLSTGGRQYF	TGTGCCAGCAGTTTATCGACTGGCGGAAGGCAGTATTTT
TRBD1	TRBV6-6	14	.	TRBJ2-1	CASIRRQGANEQFF	TGTGCCAGCATCCGACGACAGGGTGCCAATGAGCAGTTCTTC
.	TRBV5-1	18	.	TRBJ2-1	CASSPRSPGVGLDNEQFF	TGCGCCAGCAGCCCGCGTTCTCCGGGGGTGGGGCTAGACAATGAGCAGTTCTTC
TRBD1	TRBV5-1	15	.	TRBJ2-7	CASSLTGTGNYEQYF	TGCGCCAGCAGCTTGACCGGGACAGGGAACTACGAGCAGTACTTC
TRBD1	TRBV7-8	13	few	TRBJ1-1	CASSLRQGTEAFF	TGTGCCAGCAGCTTAAGACAGGGCACTGAAGCTTTCTTT
TRBD2	TRBV30	17	.	TRBJ2-1	CAWSGGRAGGTYNEQFF	TGTGCCTGGAGTGGGGGGCGAGCGGGAGGAACCTACAATGAGCAGTTCTTC
TRBD1	TRBV7-9	12	.	TRBJ2-7	CASSWTGVEQYF	TGTGCCAGCAGCTGGACAGGGGTCGAGCAGTACTTC
TRBD2	TRBV7-8	13	.	TRBJ2-5	CASSGGGIETQYF	TGTGCCAGCAGCGGGGGGGGTATAGAGACCCAGTACTTC
.	TRBV18	15	.	TRBJ1-5	CASSPGAGSNQPQHF	TGTGCCAGCTCACCAGGGGCTGGGAGCAATCAGCCCCAGCATTTT
TRBD2	TRBV11-3	16	.	TRBJ2-2	CASSFFTSGSPGELFF	TGTGCCAGCAGCTTTTTCACTAGCGGGAGTCCCGGGGAGCTGTTTTTT